This T cell receptor (beta chain) was observed in a study of blood T cells in healthy people across ages. Findings and limits, study-wide: Any conclusive comparison of naive versus antigen-experienced cells was prevented by using unsorted PBMCs.

V dropped 5 bases and J dropped 1 base, with 17 bases sitting between them. Germline-derived CDR1 and CDR2 are SGHTA and FQGTGA. The length of the CDR3 is 17 residues. The authors ran a second PCR of about 6 to 11 cycles using a sample-barcoded 5' primer and a J-beta primer mix. Using its own MiXCR run on the 5' RACE reads, TCRdb lists one record per CDR3 protein. This sample carries fewer than 800,000 distinct CDR3 sequences, roughly 25% of them seen once, and the ten largest clones take around 9.2%. Comments on this clonotype: What it recognizes is unknown.

This sample was also put to use in a study of T cells of mothers and their children. According to that study: The yield was over 9 million TCR beta CDR3 reads from each mother and some 3 million from each child.

Sequencing input: blood. The sequence was collected from a boy aged 10-17 years in good health. This chain connects TRBV7-3 to TRBJ2-2; the D gene is possibly TRBD1 (6 bases). Here the CDR3 reads CASSPDRQAGNTGELFF. The CDR3 nucleotides read TGTGCCAGCAGCCCGGACCGACAGGCAGGGAACACCGGGGAGCTGTTTTTT.